The 15 T cell receptor beta chains below all came from one sample that was sequenced in a study of beta chain features in type 1 diabetes. The study reverse transcribed the entire isolated RNA, so it sequenced expressed TCRB transcripts. Assay: immunoSEQ multiplex PCR; the TCRdb copy retains only in-frame clones and omits some. The data contain around 40,000 clones, over 50% of them seen just once; the ten biggest clones take up over 2%. The sequencing input was Tregs from blood. These receptors were taken from a woman aged 18-30 years in good health.

The rearrangement joins TRBV15 to TRBJ1-5; D gene uncertain. Germline V gene data show CDR1 as LNHNV and CDR2 as YYDKDF (reference sequence). V was cut by 0 bases and J by 2 bases, with 11 bases left in between. CDR3 size: 16 residues. CDR3 in DNA: TGTGCCACCAGCAGAGAAGGAGTGTCTGGCAATCAGCCCCAGCATTTT. It specifies CATSREGVSGNQPQHF.

The V call is TRBV30, the J call TRBJ1-1, with D uncertain. The CDR3 spans 13 residues. Germline V gene sequence: CDR1 GTSNPN, CDR2 SVGIG (reference sequence). Trimming removed 2 bases from V and 1 base from J, with 8 bases in between. The CDR3 region has the DNA TGTGCCTGGAGTAGGGAGGGGAACACTGAAGCTTTCTTT. Its translation: CAWSREGNTEAFF.

This clone was detected a few times. This chain links TRBV7-9 with TRBJ2-2, with no clear D. V gave up 6 bases and J gave up 4 bases, with 6 bases separating them. Germline V CDR1 and CDR2: SEHNR, FQNEAQ (reference sequence). The CDR3 is 12 residues long. CDR3 in DNA: TGTGCCAGCAGGCATAGCACCGGGGAGCTGTTTTTT. It specifies CASRHSTGELFF.

This rearrangement joins TRBV19 to TRBJ2-2; TRBD1 might be the D (5 bases). Germline CDR1 reads LNHDA; CDR2 reads SQIVND (reference sequence). The CDR3 totals 16 residues. Trimming left V 4 bases short and J 7 bases short, with 19 bases between. The CDR3 region is CASSRPGQMGIGELFF. The CDR3 nucleotides read TGTGCCAGTAGTAGGCCCGGACAAATGGGAATCGGGGAGCTGTTTTTT. Full variable domain (outside the CDR3, taken from reference TRBV19 and TRBJ2-2): DGGITQSPKYLFRKEGQNVTLSCEQNLNHDAMYWYRQDPGQGLRLIYYSQIVNDFQKGDIAEGYSVSREKKESFPLTVTSAQKNPTAFYLCASSRPGQMGIGELFFGEGSRLTVL.

J is TRBJ2-1 and V is TRBV27; no definite D call. V was clipped by 3 bases and J by 4 bases, with 7 bases between them. This CDR3 is built from 13 residues. The germline gives CDR1 MNHEY, CDR2 SMNVEV (reference sequence). CDR3 DNA sequence: TGTGCCAGCAGTTTTAAACAGTACAATGAGCAGTTCTTC. Protein product: CASSFKQYNEQFF.

The chain is built from TRBV7-6 and TRBJ1-5; D not resolved. Germline V gene data show CDR1 as SGHVS and CDR2 as FNYEAQ. The length of the CDR3 is 14 residues. The V end was cut by 5 bases, the J end by 0 bases, with 8 bases between. This CDR3 is CASSVDTSNQPQHF. CDR3 DNA sequence: TGTGCCAGCAGCGTAGACACTAGCAATCAGCCCCAGCATTTT.

This clone was seen only once. The chain links TRBV20-1 to TRBJ1-3; D unresolved. CDR3 length: 11 amino acids. V was pared by 3 bases and J by 8 bases, with 8 bases between. Germline values: CDR1 DFQATT, CDR2 SNEGSKA (reference sequence). CDR3 nucleotides: TGCAGTGCTAGCGTCGGGGACACCATATATTTT. Protein: CSASVGDTIYF.

In nucleotides, the CDR3 is TGTGCCAGCAGCTCATACCGGGACCGCTCTCGGGAGCAGTACTTC. It codes for CASSSYRDRSREQYF. V gene TRBV5-4 combines with J gene TRBJ2-5; tentative D call: TRBD2 (6 bases). CDR3 length: 15 amino acids. V was shortened by 3 bases and J by 11 bases, with 23 bases between the two germline ends. Germline V gene data show CDR1 as SGHNT and CDR2 as YYREEE (reference sequence).

The chain links TRBV10-1 to TRBJ1-2; D remains ambiguous. CDR3 length equals 13 residues. Germline-derived CDR1 and CDR2 are WNHNN and SYGVQD (reference sequence). V lost 2 bases and J lost 4, with 8 bases in between. The CDR3 nucleotides are TGCGCCAGCAGTGAGGGCACCTCCTATGGCTACACCTTC. It translates to CASSEGTSYGYTF.

V gene TRBV7-8 combines with J gene TRBJ1-2; TRBD1 is a possible D gene (5 bases). CDR3 length: 14 residues. V lost 5 bases and J lost 3, with 13 bases in between. Germline assignment: CDR1 SGHVS and CDR2 FQNEAQ. CDR3 in amino acids: CASSRSGNDYGYTF. CDR3 nucleotide sequence: TGTGCCAGCAGCCGATCAGGGAATGACTATGGCTACACCTTC. The full variable domain, with the rest looked up from reference TRBV7-8 and TRBJ1-2, is GAGVSQSPRYKVAKRGQDVALRCDPISGHVSLFWYQQALGQGPEFLTYFQNEAQLDKSGLPSDRFFAERPEGSVSTLKIQRTQQEDSAVYLCASSRSGNDYGYTFGSGTRLTVV.

This chain joins TRBV27 and TRBJ2-5; maybe TRBD2 (7 bases). The CDR3 loop spans 15 amino acids. CDR1 is MNHEY, CDR2 SMNVEV, per germline (reference sequence). V was clipped by 7 bases and J by 5 bases, with 20 bases between them. This chain's CDR3 is CASTSRGASAETQYF. CDR3 DNA: TGTGCCAGCACCTCCCGGGGGGCAAGCGCGGAGACCCAGTACTTC.

The CDR3 loop reads CSVGQGETQYF. In DNA, the CDR3 is TGCAGCGTAGGACAGGGAGAGACCCAGTACTTC. The V call is TRBV29-1, the J call TRBJ2-5, with 8 positions matching TRBD1. The V segment lost 6 bases and the J segment 4 bases; nucleotides outside the gene matches: 1. CDR1 is SQVTM, CDR2 ANQGSEA, per germline. CDR3 length equals 11 residues.

The chain carries TRBV5-4 and TRBJ1-5; D gene unclear. Between the trimmed V and J ends, which lost 4 bases and 1 base, there was a span of 12 bases. The CDR3 spans 15 residues. Germline values: CDR1 SGHNT, CDR2 YYREEE (reference sequence). The CDR3 DNA reads as TGTGCCAGCAGCATACTCGGAGTAAGCAATCAGCCCCAGCATTTT. Amino acid sequence: CASSILGVSNQPQHF.

Only one count was recorded for this clone. The V gene is TRBV6-5, the J gene TRBJ2-1, with D possibly TRBD1 on 5 matching bases. The ends were cut back, 5 bases at V and 7 bases at J, with 9 bases in the middle. CDR1 and CDR2 (germline): MNHEY, SVGAGI. The CDR3 is made up of 12 amino acids. The CDR3 DNA sequence: TGTGCCAGCAGTGGCCAGGGTAATGAGCAGTTCTTC. This sequence encodes CASSGQGNEQFF.

V is TRBV2 and J is TRBJ2-3; maybe TRBD2 (5 bases). The V end lost 6 bases, the J end lost 0 bases, and 22 bases lay between the germline ends. In germline, CDR1 is SNHLY, CDR2 FYNNEI. This CDR3 is built from 18 residues. CDR3 residues: CASRTERRRRTSTDTQYF. CDR3 in DNA: TGTGCCAGCAGAACCGAACGGAGACGGAGGACTAGCACAGATACGCAGTATTTT.